This section outlines one T cell receptor beta chain sequence together with its context. This record comes from a study of blood T cell repertoires in COVID-19. About the study: Sites across the United States, Italy and Spain contributed samples from acute and convalescent COVID-19. T cells, B-cell-depleted T cells, or PBMCs supplied cDNA or gDNA.

Some clones are missing from TCRdb's copy, which holds only in-frame ones; the method was immunoSEQ multiplex PCR. The sample yields about 130,000 clones, around 79% seen once. V lost 3 bases to trimming and J lost 10 bases; unmatched junction nucleotides: 9. The CDR3 loop spans 14 amino acids. The germline V gene has CDR1 DFQATT and CDR2 SNEGSKA (reference sequence). Recruited during active infection, patients (from Seattle) were subsequently followed longitudinally. The specimen sequenced was peripheral blood. The TCR comes from a woman in her 70s with COVID-19, enrolled during active disease. The genes are TRBV20-1 and TRBJ2-1; 10 bases map to TRBD2. This chain's CDR3 is CSASGLAGDGEQFF. For the CDR3, the DNA is TGCAGTGCTAGTGGTCTAGCGGGGGACGGAGAGCAGTTCTTC.